This T cell receptor beta chain is drawn from a study of T cells after yellow fever vaccination (dated by TCRdb to about 2019). Background for the entire study: Memory subsets (EM, EMRA, CM and Tscm) were sorted on a BD FACS Aria III using CD3, CD45RA, CCR7 and CD95 staining. Libraries from fractions with low cell numbers were prepared with the SMART-Seq v4 Ultra Low Input RNA kit. To track T-cell clones before and after primary and booster YFV17D yellow fever vaccination, bulk TCR alpha and beta repertoires were sequenced longitudinally. Two healthy male donors made up the cohort, one aged 18 to 30 years and the other aged 30 to 39 years. Blood was drawn at multiple timepoints before and after primary and secondary immunization, with bulk PBMC replicates and cell subsets isolated. Sorting of memory subsets took place on days 0, 15 and 45 and at 18 months after primary vaccination, as well as on days 0, 15 and 45 after the 30-year booster. General study outcomes and caveats: Computational filtering was required because FACS-sorted repertoires could contain abundant contaminating clonotypes from the bulk population. A small fraction of clonotypes appeared in both the CD4 and CD8 compartments, likely as a result of convergent recombination. Because the study included only a couple of donors, the extent to which the findings can be generalized is limited. In the sorted memory subsets on day 0, nearly all vaccine-responding clonotypes were below the level of detection. Most clones expanded after primary vaccination were re-detected after the booster (about 95% of CD4 and around 88% of CD8), suggesting broad memory maintenance. The secondary T-cell response was weaker than the primary response but faster, peaking on day 5 instead of day 15.

The CDR3 sequence holds 13 residues, the cysteine and phenylalanine included. The sequence is cut down to CDR3 DNA, 39 bases in frame from base 1. The germline V gene (reference sequence) sets CDR1 to DFQATT and CDR2 to SNEGSKA. V sheds 8 bases and J sheds 6 bases, leaving 20 bases between their ends. The sample holds many counts of this clonotype. The sample holds no much larger clone one base away, and base qualities are not on file. Synthesis of TCR cDNA relied on 5'RACE template switching, a step that introduced a universal primer site along with unique molecular identifiers. Priming for cDNA synthesis came from both the TCR alpha and TCR beta constant segments. Libraries were amplified in two PCR steps, with sample barcodes and sequencing adapters added in the second step. Sequencing of libraries was done on Illumina HiSeq 2500 (2x100 bp) or NovaSeq (2x150 bp). On the study's bioinformatics: MIGEC was used to demultiplex reads and collapse the reads into UMI consensus sequences, and MiXCR was used for V(D)J alignment. Vaccine-responding clonotypes were defined with edgeR using replicate PBMC samples, requiring FDR below 0.01 and a log2 fold change above 5 up to day 15. Each bulk clonotype received a CD4 or CD8 identity based on whether the sequenced CD4 or CD8 repertoire contained that clonotype at higher abundance. To estimate the distribution of each clone across memory phenotypes, clonotype frequencies in memory subsets were weighted by FACS-sorted cell numbers. TCRdb handled the public reads itself, with Q25 trimming in fastp and clone calling in MiXCR, and kept productive beta chains. Each record represents a unique CDR3 protein, reported with the most common genes and DNA among its rows. The V and J calls shown here were made by TCRdb, not taken from the authors' results. The sample includes approximately 27,000 distinct CDR3 sequences, with 5.5% observed a single time. The top ten hold roughly 12% of the sample.

What this sample's treatment or condition label stands for: live attenuated yellow fever vaccine strain. PBMCs were isolated from peripheral blood using a standard Ficoll-Paque protocol. RNA from sorted memory subsets was extracted with the RNeasy Micro Kit. The source material was PBMCs, either bulk or a sorted T-cell subset (CD4+, CD8+, memory, or dextramer-sorted; not recorded which), sampled 15 days after the yellow fever booster vaccination. This sequence originates from a man aged 25-45 years who received the YFV17D yellow fever vaccine. The chain links TRBV20-1 with TRBJ2-7; 6 matching bases give a weak D call of TRBD2. The DNA sequence reads TGCAGTACCAAGAGGGGCGGGACGGGCGAGCAGTACTTC. Its amino acids are CSTKRGGTGEQYF.